The T cell receptor beta chain under discussion was sequenced for a study of OX40 agonist ivuxolimab in advanced cancers. Looking at the study overall: The study gave patients intravenous ivuxolimab at 0.01 to 10 mg/kg every 2 weeks.

Produced via immunoSEQ multiplex PCR; TCRdb's table is partial and in-frame only. The sample has 70,000 to 90,000 clones; 85% to 90% are singletons. CDR3 size: 15 residues. V lost 2 bases and J lost 7; bases outside the gene matches: 7. Germline CDR1 reads MDHEN; CDR2 reads SYDVKM. V gene TRBV28 combines with J gene TRBJ1-5; 8 positions agree with TRBD1. The sample consisted of CD4+ or CD8+ T cells sorted from blood, taken in a trial of the OX40 agonist ivuxolimab. The TCR comes from an adult with an advanced solid tumor such as melanoma, head and neck, liver or kidney cancer. Here the CDR3 reads CASSLGQGGEQPQHF. CDR3 nucleotides: TGTGCCAGCAGTTTAGGACAGGGAGGGGAACAGCCCCAGCATTTT.